This is a list of T cell receptor beta chains from one sample in a study of T cell repertoires in cytomegalovirus infection. These receptors lack a known antigen. TCRdb processed the reads anew with MiXCR; each CDR3 protein has one entry. The data hold a few hundred thousand distinct CDR3 sequences, with roughly 42% observed a single time. The sequencing used cultured PBMCs, collected from culture after CMV antigen stimulation. Receptors were obtained from a human donor in good health (CMV status not recorded). Some clones in this sample may be carry-over from other donors' samples. The CDR3 runs from the conserved cysteine through the conserved F or W. Fields, in order: clone size, D gene, J gene, V gene, CDR3 DNA, CDR3 protein. The D gene is left open where the match is weak. Clone size, where shown, is once, few, many, or a class for clones that have expanded.

abundance: few; d_gene: .; j_gene: TRBJ1-1; v_gene: TRBV12-3/TRBV12-4; CDR3nt: TGTGCCAGCAGTTTTCCCAGGGGTTGGGTTAGTGGGCCTGAAGCTTTCTTT; CDR3aa: CASSFPRGWVSGPEAFF
abundance: few; d_gene: .; j_gene: TRBJ2-1; v_gene: TRBV6-2/TRBV6-3; CDR3nt: TGTGCCAGCAGTCCTTCGGGCAAGCAGTTCTTC; CDR3aa: CASSPSGKQFF
abundance: .; d_gene: .; j_gene: TRBJ1-5; v_gene: TRBV12-3/TRBV12-4; CDR3nt: TGTGCCAGCGCCTTCGGGGGTGGACAGCCCCAGCATTTT; CDR3aa: CASAFGGGQPQHF
abundance: .; d_gene: TRBD1; j_gene: TRBJ2-4; v_gene: TRBV6-6; CDR3nt: TGTGCCAGCAGAAGTATGCAGGCAGGGGGATCGGGTAACGCCAAAAACATTCAGTACTTC; CDR3aa: CASRSMQAGGSGNAKNIQYF
abundance: few; d_gene: TRBD1; j_gene: TRBJ2-1; v_gene: TRBV6-2/TRBV6-3; CDR3nt: TGTGCCAGCAGTATGGACAGGGGGCGTTCCTACAATGAGCAGTTCTTC; CDR3aa: CASSMDRGRSYNEQFF
abundance: few; d_gene: .; j_gene: TRBJ2-3; v_gene: TRBV7-2; CDR3nt: TGTGCCAGCAGCTTTCAGGGCCCCCCGGACGATACGCAGTATTTT; CDR3aa: CASSFQGPPDDTQYF
abundance: .; d_gene: .; j_gene: TRBJ2-3; v_gene: TRBV2; CDR3nt: TGTGCCAGCGGGTCCTTCTTTGAAACGCAGTATTTT; CDR3aa: CASGSFFETQYF
abundance: .; d_gene: TRBD2; j_gene: TRBJ2-1; v_gene: TRBV20-1; CDR3nt: TGCAGTGCTAGAGATCTACGTGGACTAGCGCGGGGGGGCAATGAGCAGTTCTTC; CDR3aa: CSARDLRGLARGGNEQFF
abundance: .; d_gene: .; j_gene: TRBJ2-1; v_gene: TRBV6-5; CDR3nt: TGTGCCAGCAGTTACTCGAACCGACTCAATGAGCAGTTCTTC; CDR3aa: CASSYSNRLNEQFF
abundance: few; d_gene: .; j_gene: TRBJ1-2; v_gene: TRBV4-1; CDR3nt: TGCGCCAGCAGCCTTAGCAATTCAGGGGCTTATGGCTACACCTTC; CDR3aa: CASSLSNSGAYGYTF
abundance: .; d_gene: TRBD2; j_gene: TRBJ2-1; v_gene: TRBV20-1; CDR3nt: TGCAGTGCTAGTCCGACTAGCGGGAGCCTCTACAATGAGCAGTTCTTC; CDR3aa: CSASPTSGSLYNEQFF
abundance: once; d_gene: TRBD1; j_gene: TRBJ1-1; v_gene: TRBV20-1; CDR3nt: TGCAGTGCTGGACAGGGGGGACGGACTGAAGCTTTCTTT; CDR3aa: CSAGQGGRTEAFF
abundance: many; d_gene: TRBD1; j_gene: TRBJ1-1; v_gene: TRBV20-1; CDR3nt: TGCAGTGCCCTTCGAAATCAGGGGGCCGAAGCTTTCTTT; CDR3aa: CSALRNQGAEAFF
abundance: .; d_gene: .; j_gene: TRBJ2-7; v_gene: TRBV7-2; CDR3nt: TGTGCCAGCAGCTTAGTGACTAGAGCCGAGCAGTACTTC; CDR3aa: CASSLVTRAEQYF
abundance: few; d_gene: TRBD1; j_gene: TRBJ2-5; v_gene: TRBV20-1; CDR3nt: TGCAGTGCTAGAGTGACCCAGGGGGCTCAGACCCAGTACTTC; CDR3aa: CSARVTQGAQTQYF